The following is a TCR beta chain sequence with its context. Its antigen is still unknown. This CDR3 contains 13 residues. Looked up from germline, CDR1 is SGHRS and CDR2 is YFSETQ. V lost 6 bases and J 8 bases, leaving 17 bases between the germline ends. The data stem from a study of T cell responses to AZD1222 COVID-19 vaccine. Looking at the study overall: Combined were second doses at about 4 or about 12 weeks.

Findings of the study overall: Possibly, clonal diversity was underestimated; donors were largely white British and included more females. When two AZD1222 doses had been given, Spike-specific TCR breadth and depth rose. In all cases, repertoires were sampled only after the peak T cell response.

Only in-frame clones appear in the TCRdb table, and some are missing; sequencing was by immunoSEQ multiplex PCR. The profile shows some 120,000 clones, roughly 90% of them singletons. The TCR originated in an adult in good health. This rearrangement joins TRBV5-1 to TRBJ1-2, with D possibly matching TRBD1 (5 bases). The input for sequencing was peripheral blood, taken on day 0 of AZD1222 vaccination. CDR3 protein: CASTPDQTEGYTF. CDR3 bases: TGCGCCAGCACCCCGGATCAGACAGAAGGCTACACCTTC.